The present T cell receptor (beta chain) was sequenced within a study of blood T cell repertoires in COVID-19. Whole-study context: Sites across the United States, Italy and Spain contributed samples from acute and convalescent COVID-19. PBMCs, B-cell-depleted T cells, or T cells were the source of the cDNA or gDNA that made up the material.

Original processing methods: Reference gene primer amplification yielded estimated nucleated cell counts. Generated by immunoSEQ multiplex PCR, the TCRdb table keeps only in-frame clones and is missing some. V, J and clone size derive from that table, while D and trimming were established from the DNA sequence. The profile shows roughly 250,000 clones, 75% to 90% of them singletons. Those enrolled, adults aged roughly 18 to 95 years, came from about two dozen US areas. Germline-derived CDR1 and CDR2 are MNHEY and SVGEGT. V was cut by 7 bases and J by 0 bases, with 15 bases left in between. This CDR3 comprises 15 residues.

This sequence was found in a woman aged 25-40 years with acute COVID-19. V is TRBV6-2 or TRBV6-3 and J is TRBJ1-2; the D is unclear. Sequences were obtained from PBMCs or T cells enriched from blood (not recorded which). This chain's CDR3 is CASIPSPIANYGYTF. CDR3 in DNA: TGTGCCAGCATCCCGAGCCCAATTGCTAACTATGGCTACACCTTC.